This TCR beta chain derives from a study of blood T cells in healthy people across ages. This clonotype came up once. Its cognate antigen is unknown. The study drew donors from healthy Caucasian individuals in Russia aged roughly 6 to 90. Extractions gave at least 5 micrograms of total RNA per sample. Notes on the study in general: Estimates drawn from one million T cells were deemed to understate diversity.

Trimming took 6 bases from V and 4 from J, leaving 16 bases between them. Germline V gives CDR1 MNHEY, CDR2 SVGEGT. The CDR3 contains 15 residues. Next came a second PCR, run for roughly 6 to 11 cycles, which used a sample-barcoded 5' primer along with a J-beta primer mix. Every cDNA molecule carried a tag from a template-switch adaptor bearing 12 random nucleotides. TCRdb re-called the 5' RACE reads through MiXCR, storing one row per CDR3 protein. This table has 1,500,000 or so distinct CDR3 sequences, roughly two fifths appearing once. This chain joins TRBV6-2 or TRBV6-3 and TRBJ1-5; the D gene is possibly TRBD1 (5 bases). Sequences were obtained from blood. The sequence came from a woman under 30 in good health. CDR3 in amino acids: CASSPLTKGNQPQHF. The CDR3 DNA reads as TGTGCCAGCAGCCCCCTAACAAAGGGGAATCAGCCCCAGCATTTT.